This TCR beta chain comes out of a study of shared T cell receptors in the human thymus (dated by TCRdb to about 2021). About the investigation overall: The study examined how self-reactive, shared T-cell receptor alpha chains are generated in the human thymus.

Concerning this clone itself: This receptor's antigen is unknown. No base-level quality is on record; no much larger clone is a single base apart.

From a lookup of the germline V gene, CDR1 and CDR2 are SGHAT and FQNNGV. From the cysteine through the phenylalanine, the CDR3 covers 15 amino acids. Here the CDR3 DNA is all that survives: 45 bases in frame from base 1. V lost 8 bases and J lost 3 bases; the stretch between them is 16 bases long. The library came from the immunoSEQ multiplex PCR assay. As stored in TCRdb, this immuneACCESS dataset retains in-frame rearrangements with V and J assigned. A fraction of the clones does not appear; measured against another copy, unresolved V genes explain less than half of the discrepancy, and the remainder lacks a known reason. A total of about 380,000 clones appear in this sample, over 90% of them only once. Of the sample, approximately 0.02% is held by the ten largest clones.

Source material: thymocytes. The rearranged chain carries TRBV11-2 and TRBJ2-2, with a weak D call of TRBD2 (5 bases match). This sequence was found in a human donor. The CDR3 region: CASHGVWQDTGELFF. The nucleotides are TGTGCCAGCCACGGGGTGTGGCAGGACACCGGGGAGCTGTTTTTT.